A selection of T cell receptor beta chains follows, all from one sample in a study of blood T cell repertoires in COVID-19. TCRdb's table, derived via immunoSEQ multiplex PCR, lists solely in-frame clones and lacks some. The profile shows 85,000 to 130,000 clones, about 79% of them singletons. The material sequenced was peripheral blood. The receptors come from a man at least 80 years old with COVID-19, enrolled during active disease. Both conserved end residues are part of each CDR3. Fields, in order: J gene, clone size, D gene, CDR3 length, V gene, CDR3 DNA, CDR3 protein. A D gene is named only where the DNA matches it firmly. Rows may omit the clone size; those that give it use once, few, many or a size class.

j_gene: TRBJ1-6
abundance: few
d_gene: TRBD1
len: 13
v_gene: TRBV28
CDR3nt: TGTGCCAGCGGGGACAGTAGAGGATCACCCCTCCACTTT
CDR3aa: CASGDSRGSPLHF

j_gene: TRBJ2-1
abundance: -
d_gene: -
len: 18
v_gene: TRBV28
CDR3nt: TGTGCCAGCAGTCTCACCCGGCCACTAGAGACCCTTTACAATGAGCAGTTCTTC
CDR3aa: CASSLTRPLETLYNEQFF

j_gene: TRBJ2-5
abundance: -
d_gene: TRBD2
len: 14
v_gene: TRBV2
CDR3nt: TGTGCCAGTGCTAGCGGGGGGTACCAAGAGACCCAGTACTTC
CDR3aa: CASASGGYQETQYF

j_gene: TRBJ1-1
abundance: many
d_gene: -
len: 16
v_gene: TRBV5-6
CDR3nt: TGTGCCAGCAGCTTGGTCAGGACAGTTATAAACACTGAAGCTTTCTTT
CDR3aa: CASSLVRTVINTEAFF

j_gene: TRBJ1-2
abundance: once
d_gene: -
len: 12
v_gene: TRBV7-9
CDR3nt: TGTGCCAGCAGCTCGGAGACTTCCGGCTACACCTTC
CDR3aa: CASSSETSGYTF

j_gene: TRBJ1-2
abundance: -
d_gene: -
len: 14
v_gene: TRBV7-2
CDR3nt: TGTGCCAGCAGCTTGCCGAGTCCGGGCTATGGCTACACCTTC
CDR3aa: CASSLPSPGYGYTF

j_gene: TRBJ1-6
abundance: -
d_gene: -
len: 14
v_gene: TRBV19
CDR3nt: TGTGCCAGTAGCACAGGAGACTCTCCCTCACCCCTCCACTTT
CDR3aa: CASSTGDSPSPLHF

j_gene: TRBJ2-7
abundance: -
d_gene: TRBD2
len: 15
v_gene: TRBV4-3
CDR3nt: TGCGCCAGCAGCCAGGGACTAGGGTTTAACTACGAGCAGTACTTC
CDR3aa: CASSQGLGFNYEQYF

j_gene: TRBJ1-5
abundance: -
d_gene: -
len: 12
v_gene: TRBV2
CDR3nt: TGTGCCAGCGGGCAAACTAATCAGCCCCAGCATTTT
CDR3aa: CASGQTNQPQHF

j_gene: TRBJ2-1
abundance: large
d_gene: TRBD2
len: 15
v_gene: TRBV19
CDR3nt: TGTGCCAGTAGTAGGACTAGCGGGAGTTTCGATGAGCAGTTCTTC
CDR3aa: CASSRTSGSFDEQFF

j_gene: TRBJ1-6
abundance: few
d_gene: TRBD1
len: 13
v_gene: TRBV11-3
CDR3nt: TGTGCCAGCAGCTCGGACAGGGACTCACCCCTCCACTTT
CDR3aa: CASSSDRDSPLHF

j_gene: TRBJ2-1
abundance: -
d_gene: -
len: 15
v_gene: TRBV28
CDR3nt: TGTGCCAGCAGTTTAGGACAGCTAGAGTACAATGAGCAGTTCTTC
CDR3aa: CASSLGQLEYNEQFF

j_gene: TRBJ2-5
abundance: -
d_gene: TRBD2
len: 15
v_gene: TRBV5-4
CDR3nt: TGTGCCAGCAGCCCCGCGGGAGGCGCCCTAGAGACCCAGTACTTC
CDR3aa: CASSPAGGALETQYF

j_gene: TRBJ2-5
abundance: -
d_gene: TRBD2
len: 17
v_gene: TRBV3-1/TRBV3-2
CDR3nt: TGTGCCAGCAGCCAATACCCTAAGCAGAGGGAGCGGGGGACCCAGTACTTC
CDR3aa: CASSQYPKQRERGTQYF

j_gene: TRBJ1-3
abundance: -
d_gene: -
len: 15
v_gene: TRBV4-1
CDR3nt: TGCGCCAGCAGCCCGACAGTTCTCTCTGGAAACACCATATATTTT
CDR3aa: CASSPTVLSGNTIYF

j_gene: TRBJ1-5
abundance: -
d_gene: TRBD1
len: 15
v_gene: TRBV20-1
CDR3nt: TGCAGTGCTAGTGGGACAGGGGGTGATAATCAGCCCCAGCATTTT
CDR3aa: CSASGTGGDNQPQHF

j_gene: TRBJ2-1
abundance: -
d_gene: TRBD1
len: 15
v_gene: TRBV7-2
CDR3nt: TGTGCCAGCAGCGAGTCCGGGACAGGGCCCAATGAGCAGTTCTTC
CDR3aa: CASSESGTGPNEQFF

j_gene: TRBJ2-7
abundance: -
d_gene: TRBD2
len: 13
v_gene: TRBV2
CDR3nt: TGTGCCACCCCCGCGGGAGGGCCGGGCGAGCAGTACTTC
CDR3aa: CATPAGGPGEQYF

j_gene: TRBJ1-1
abundance: -
d_gene: -
len: 14
v_gene: TRBV27
CDR3nt: TGTGCCAGCAGTTTTCTGGGAGGGAACACTGAAGCTTTCTTT
CDR3aa: CASSFLGGNTEAFF

j_gene: TRBJ2-1
abundance: -
d_gene: TRBD2
len: 16
v_gene: TRBV2
CDR3nt: TGTGCCAGCAGAGGGACTAGCGGGAGAGGGAGCGATGAGCAGTTCTTC
CDR3aa: CASRGTSGRGSDEQFF

j_gene: TRBJ2-3
abundance: few
d_gene: -
len: 15
v_gene: TRBV2
CDR3nt: TGTGCCAGCTGCGCCCGTAGCGTCAGCCCAGATACGCAGTATTTT
CDR3aa: CASCARSVSPDTQYF

j_gene: TRBJ2-7
abundance: -
d_gene: TRBD2
len: 14
v_gene: TRBV9
CDR3nt: TGTGCCAGCAGCGTAGGCGGGAGTAAGGGCGAGCAGTACTTC
CDR3aa: CASSVGGSKGEQYF

j_gene: TRBJ2-1
abundance: -
d_gene: -
len: 15
v_gene: TRBV27
CDR3nt: TGTGCCAGCAGTTCCTGGACACCGGTGAACAATGAGCAGTTCTTC
CDR3aa: CASSSWTPVNNEQFF

j_gene: TRBJ1-2
abundance: -
d_gene: -
len: 12
v_gene: TRBV28
CDR3nt: TGTGCCAGCAGTCCGGCGGACTATGGCTACACCTTC
CDR3aa: CASSPADYGYTF

j_gene: TRBJ1-1
abundance: -
d_gene: -
len: 12
v_gene: TRBV3-1/TRBV3-2
CDR3nt: TGTGCCAGCAGCCTTCGTAACACTGAAGCTTTCTTT
CDR3aa: CASSLRNTEAFF

j_gene: TRBJ1-2
abundance: -
d_gene: -
len: 13
v_gene: TRBV20-1
CDR3nt: TGCAGTGCTTGTGGCGGGCGGTGCTATGGCTACACCTTC
CDR3aa: CSACGGRCYGYTF

j_gene: TRBJ1-5
abundance: -
d_gene: -
len: 14
v_gene: TRBV19
CDR3nt: TGTGCCAGTAGTATTGTCGGGGGGCTTCAGCCCCAGCATTTT
CDR3aa: CASSIVGGLQPQHF

j_gene: TRBJ1-2
abundance: -
d_gene: -
len: 18
v_gene: TRBV5-1
CDR3nt: TGCGCCAGCAGACCGGCGTACCGAGGGAGGGTAGCTAACTATGGCTACACCTTC
CDR3aa: CASRPAYRGRVANYGYTF

j_gene: TRBJ2-2
abundance: once
d_gene: TRBD2
len: 16
v_gene: TRBV29-1
CDR3nt: TGCAGCGCTGCAGAACTAGCGGGAGGGCCAATCGGGGAGCTGTTTTTT
CDR3aa: CSAAELAGGPIGELFF

j_gene: TRBJ2-7
abundance: once
d_gene: TRBD1
len: 15
v_gene: TRBV6-5
CDR3nt: TGTGCCAGCAGAAAGGGACAGCTTCTCTCCTACGAGCAGTACTTC
CDR3aa: CASRKGQLLSYEQYF

j_gene: TRBJ2-4
abundance: -
d_gene: -
len: 14
v_gene: TRBV19
CDR3nt: TGTGCCAGTACTACAGGGTCGCGTAAAAACATTCAGTACTTC
CDR3aa: CASTTGSRKNIQYF

j_gene: TRBJ2-5
abundance: -
d_gene: TRBD1
len: 14
v_gene: TRBV5-1
CDR3nt: TGCGCCAGCAGTTCGCCTACAGGGGGGGAGACCCAGTACTTC
CDR3aa: CASSSPTGGETQYF

j_gene: TRBJ2-7
abundance: -
d_gene: -
len: 14
v_gene: TRBV27
CDR3nt: TGTGCCAGCAGTCCCCGGGACACCCTCTACGAGCAGTACTTC
CDR3aa: CASSPRDTLYEQYF

j_gene: TRBJ2-7
abundance: -
d_gene: -
len: 15
v_gene: TRBV4-2
CDR3nt: TGTGCCAGCAGCCAAGCCAGCGGTAGCTCCTACGAGCAGTACTTC
CDR3aa: CASSQASGSSYEQYF

j_gene: TRBJ2-5
abundance: -
d_gene: TRBD1
len: 14
v_gene: TRBV11-2
CDR3nt: TGTGCCAGCAGCCAAGGGACAGGGAAAGAGACCCAGTACTTC
CDR3aa: CASSQGTGKETQYF

j_gene: TRBJ2-1
abundance: few
d_gene: TRBD1
len: 15
v_gene: TRBV7-3
CDR3nt: TGTGCCAGCAGCTTAGACAGGGGGCCTTACAATGAGCAGTTCTTC
CDR3aa: CASSLDRGPYNEQFF

j_gene: TRBJ2-6
abundance: -
d_gene: TRBD2
len: 19
v_gene: TRBV3-1/TRBV3-2
CDR3nt: TGTGCCAGCAGCCACCATTCCCTAGCGGGGTACTCTGGGGCCAACGTCCTGACTTTC
CDR3aa: CASSHHSLAGYSGANVLTF

j_gene: TRBJ1-5
abundance: -
d_gene: -
len: 13
v_gene: TRBV27
CDR3nt: TGTGCCAGCAGCCGACAAGAGAAACAGCCCCAGCATTTT
CDR3aa: CASSRQEKQPQHF

j_gene: TRBJ2-7
abundance: -
d_gene: TRBD2
len: 17
v_gene: TRBV6-2/TRBV6-3
CDR3nt: TGTGCCAGCAGTAGAGACAGGATACTAGCGGGAGGTAGCGAGCAGTACTTC
CDR3aa: CASSRDRILAGGSEQYF

j_gene: TRBJ2-7
abundance: -
d_gene: -
len: 11
v_gene: TRBV27
CDR3nt: TGTGCCAGCAGTTCCCGGGATAGGCAGTACTTC
CDR3aa: CASSSRDRQYF

j_gene: TRBJ2-3
abundance: -
d_gene: -
len: 11
v_gene: TRBV27
CDR3nt: TGTGCCAGCAGTGCGACTTGGGCGCAGTATTTT
CDR3aa: CASSATWAQYF

j_gene: TRBJ1-6
abundance: few
d_gene: -
len: 13
v_gene: TRBV11-2
CDR3nt: TGTGCCAGCAGAGGGGTGGTTAATTCACCCCTCCACTTT
CDR3aa: CASRGVVNSPLHF

j_gene: TRBJ1-2
abundance: -
d_gene: TRBD1
len: 13
v_gene: TRBV28
CDR3nt: TGTGCCAGCAGACGTCCGGGACAGGGCATGAACACCTTC
CDR3aa: CASRRPGQGMNTF

j_gene: TRBJ1-2
abundance: -
d_gene: -
len: 13
v_gene: TRBV4-1
CDR3nt: TGCGCCAGCCGAGCCCCTGGCAGGTATGGCTACACCTTC
CDR3aa: CASRAPGRYGYTF

j_gene: TRBJ2-1
abundance: -
d_gene: TRBD2
len: 15
v_gene: TRBV2
CDR3nt: TGTGCCAGCAGTGTTGGGGGAGGGCGGTACAATGAGCAGTTCTTC
CDR3aa: CASSVGGGRYNEQFF

j_gene: TRBJ2-7
abundance: -
d_gene: TRBD2
len: 16
v_gene: TRBV5-1
CDR3nt: TGCGCCAGCAGCCCCCAGGCAGCGAGCGGGGAATACGAGCAGTACTTC
CDR3aa: CASSPQAASGEYEQYF